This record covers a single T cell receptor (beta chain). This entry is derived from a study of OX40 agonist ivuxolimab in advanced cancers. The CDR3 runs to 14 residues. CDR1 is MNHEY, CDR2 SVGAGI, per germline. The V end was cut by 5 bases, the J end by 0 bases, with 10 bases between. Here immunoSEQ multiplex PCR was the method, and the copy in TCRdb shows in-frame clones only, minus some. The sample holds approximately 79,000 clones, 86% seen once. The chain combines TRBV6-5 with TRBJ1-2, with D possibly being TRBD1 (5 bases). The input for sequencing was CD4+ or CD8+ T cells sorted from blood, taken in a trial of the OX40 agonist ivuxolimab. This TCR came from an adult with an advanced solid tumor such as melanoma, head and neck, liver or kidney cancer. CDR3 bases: TGTGCCAGCAGTGGGGGATTCCCTAACTATGGCTACACCTTC. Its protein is CASSGGFPNYGYTF.